What follows is one T cell receptor (beta chain) and its context. This sample was included in a study of TIL therapy for anti-PD-1-resistant metastatic lung cancer. CDR1 and CDR2 (germline): MNHEY, SMNVEV (reference sequence). CDR3 length: 15 amino acids. V shed 5 bases, J shed 9 bases, and the junction held 12 bases outside the gene matches. Time point specified: pre-treatment sample, taken before nivolumab and TIL therapy. Adults with stage 4 NSCLC were enrolled in a phase I trial. Sequencing used immunoSEQ v3. Only in-frame clones appear in the TCRdb table, and some are missing; sequencing was by immunoSEQ multiplex PCR. The sample has under 70,000 clones; 73% are singletons.

The sample in question was blood, obtained at baseline. The J gene is TRBJ2-1, the V gene TRBV27; 8 nucleotides line up with TRBD2. The TCR originated in a person aged 25-85 years with non-small cell lung cancer. In DNA form, the CDR3 reads TGTGCCAGCAGTAAGCCCTACGGGGGGGCCCTTGAGCAGTTCTTC. Residues: CASSKPYGGALEQFF.